The clone carrying this TCR beta chain was recorded a few times. Its matching antigen is unknown. This record comes from a study of T cell repertoires in cytomegalovirus infection. For the study at large: The public TCR beta signatures pointed to both CMV infection and matching HLA type. Findings and limits, study-wide: Cumulative frequency (of public TCR beta family members) identified carriers of CMV plus the relevant HLA.

TCRdb re-called the reads through MiXCR, storing one row per CDR3 protein. This sample carries approximately 250,000 distinct CDR3 sequences, approximately 22% of them seen once, and the ten largest clones take around a sixth. Sequences were obtained from CD8+ T cells from PBMCs. The receptor was derived from a human donor in good health (CMV status not recorded). Some clones in this sample may be carry-over from other donors' samples.

The DNA of the CDR3 is TGTGCCAGCAGCCAACCAGGGACAGGGAGTCCTAATAACTATGGCTACACCTTC. This translates into CASSQPGTGSPNNYGYTF. The J gene is TRBJ1-2, the V gene TRBV3-1; 9 positions match TRBD1. Germline assignment: CDR1 LGHDT and CDR2 YNNKEL (reference sequence). V shed 2 bases, J shed 1 base, and the junction held 11 bases outside the gene matches. There are 18 residues in the CDR3. Full variable domain (outside the CDR3, taken from reference TRBV3-1 and TRBJ1-2): DTAVSQTPKYLVTQMGNDKSIKCEQNLGHDTMYWYKQDSKKFLKIMFSYNNKELIINETVPNRFSPKSPDKAHLNLHINSLELGDSAVYFCASSQPGTGSPNNYGYTFGSGTRLTVV.